The 31 T cell receptor beta chains listed next were all sequenced from one sample in a study of blood T cell repertoires in COVID-19. The method was immunoSEQ multiplex PCR; TCRdb's version includes in-frame clones alone and lacks a portion of them. The sample comprises 470,000 or so clones, approximately 90% of which are singletons, and 1.5% to 2% rests with the top ten. Sequencing was carried out using PBMCs or T cells enriched from blood (not recorded which). These receptors all come from a woman in her late teens or twenties with acute COVID-19.

This sequence joins TRBV5-1 and TRBJ2-1; 9 bases match TRBD1. The V gene end was trimmed by 0 bases and the J gene end by 3 bases; junction bases not matched to a gene: 10. There are 18 residues in the CDR3. From germline, CDR1 is SGHRS and CDR2 YFSETQ. CDR3 nucleotide sequence: TGCGCCAGCAGCTTGGTAGCGCTTGGGGACAGGGTCTACAATGAGCAGTTCTTC. Translating it yields CASSLVALGDRVYNEQFF. Full variable domain (rest looked up from reference TRBV5-1 and TRBJ2-1): KAGVTQTPRYLIKTRGQQVTLSCSPISGHRSVSWYQQTPGQGLQFLFEYFSETQRNKGNFPGRFSGRQFSNSRSEMNVSTLELGDSALYLCASSLVALGDRVYNEQFFGPGTRLTVL.

The chain recombines TRBV6-5 with TRBJ1-2; D might be TRBD1 (5 bases). V was shortened by 2 bases and J by 4 bases, with 8 bases between the two germline ends. Germline CDR1 reads MNHEY; CDR2 reads SVGAGI. This CDR3 has 13 residues. CDR3 sequence: CASSYTDTYGYTF. The DNA for the CDR3 is TGTGCCAGCAGTTACACGGACACCTATGGCTACACCTTC.

The chain couples TRBV6-2 or TRBV6-3 to TRBJ1-3; 8 positions agree with TRBD1. The CDR3 extends over 18 amino acids. The V gene end was trimmed by 2 bases and the J gene end by 1 base; junction bases not matched to a gene: 10. In germline, CDR1 is MNHEY, CDR2 SVGEGT. CDR3 in DNA: TGTGCCAGCAGTTACCCACGAGACGGGACAGGTTCTGGAAACACCATATATTTT. It encodes CASSYPRDGTGSGNTIYF.

The gene calls are TRBV7-2 and TRBJ2-5, with D perhaps matching TRBD1 (6 bases). The length of the CDR3 is 14 residues. The germline CDR1 and CDR2 sequences are SGHTA and FQGNSA. The V end was cut by 5 bases, the J end by 1 base, with 11 bases between. Here the CDR3 reads CASSPQGSQETQYF. CDR3 in DNA: TGTGCCAGCAGCCCGCAGGGGTCCCAAGAGACCCAGTACTTC.

The rearrangement joins TRBV4-3 to TRBJ2-2; unclear D gene. V was clipped by 0 bases and J by 5 bases, with 10 bases between them. Germline assignment: CDR1 LGHNA and CDR2 YSLEER. CDR3 length equals 15 residues. The CDR3 sequence: CASSQDFRRTGELFF. DNA of the CDR3: TGCGCCAGCAGCCAAGATTTCAGGCGAACCGGGGAGCTGTTTTTT.

The chain recombines TRBV11-2 with TRBJ2-7, with TRBD1 as a possible D gene (7 bases). The CDR3 length is 15 residues. Germline V lookup: CDR1 SGHAT, CDR2 FQNNGV. The V end lost 1 base, the J end lost 3 bases, and 13 bases lay between the germline ends. The CDR3 DNA is TGTGCCAGCAGCTTAGTTGCGGGACAGAGCTACGAGCAGTACTTC. Protein product: CASSLVAGQSYEQYF.

The gene calls are TRBV4-3 and TRBJ2-1, with 10 bases matching TRBD2. The CDR3 is made up of 16 amino acids. The V segment lost 3 bases and the J segment 4 bases; nucleotides outside the gene matches: 6. The V gene's germline CDR1 is LGHNA and CDR2 YSLEER. The CDR3 DNA reads TGCGCCAGCAGCCACCCCGGGACTAGCGCTTACAATGAGCAGTTCTTC. It is translated as CASSHPGTSAYNEQFF.

The rearrangement joins TRBV10-3 to TRBJ2-7; tentative D call: TRBD2 (7 bases). The CDR3 runs 15 residues. Trimming pared 4 bases from V and 3 bases from J, leaving 16 bases between. Germline V gene data show CDR1 as ENHRY and CDR2 as SYGVKD. In DNA form, the CDR3 reads TGTGCCATCAGTGTGGGGGGGCCTCCCCGCTACGAGCAGTACTTC. Translating it yields CAISVGGPPRYEQYF.

The chain is built from TRBV15 and TRBJ1-4; TRBD1 matches 10 bases. Germline V gene sequence: CDR1 LNHNV, CDR2 YYDKDF (reference sequence). V was clipped by 4 bases and J by 7 bases; unmatched bases: 6. The CDR3 covers 15 residues. This CDR3 reads CATSIPRTGGEKLFF. For the CDR3, the DNA is TGTGCCACCAGCATCCCTAGGACAGGGGGTGAAAAACTGTTTTTT.

The rearrangement joins TRBV6-2 or TRBV6-3 to TRBJ2-1, with 9 bases lining up with TRBD1. Germline V gives CDR1 MNHEY, CDR2 SVGEGT. CDR3 size: 14 residues. V lost 4 bases and J lost 8; bases outside the gene matches: 6. CDR3 residues: CASSWDRVVHEQFF. The CDR3 DNA sequence: TGTGCCAGCAGTTGGGACAGGGTGGTCCATGAGCAGTTCTTC.

This sequence joins TRBV7-2 and TRBJ2-5, with 8 bases that match TRBD1. Germline CDR1 reads SGHTA; CDR2 reads FQGNSA. There are 15 residues in the CDR3. The junction had 4 bases not matched to a gene; V was cut back by 0 bases and J by 4 bases. The CDR3 DNA follows: TGTGCCAGCAGCTTAGCCTGGACAGGGAGAGAGACCCAGTACTTC. It yields the protein CASSLAWTGRETQYF.

V gene TRBV4-1 combines with J gene TRBJ1-3; no reliable D call. Germline assignment: CDR1 MGHRA and CDR2 YSYEKL. The CDR3 runs to 15 residues. The V gene lost 3 bases and the J gene lost 0 bases, with 9 bases spanning the gap. CDR3 sequence: CASSQGRLSGNTIYF. The DNA for the CDR3 is TGCGCCAGCAGCCAGGGGAGGCTCTCTGGAAACACCATATATTTT.

V and J are TRBV7-2 and TRBJ2-7, with TRBD1 matching 8 bases. The CDR3 length is 16 residues. CDR1 SGHTA and CDR2 FQGNSA come from the germline V gene. The V segment lost 3 bases and the J segment 7 bases; nucleotides outside the gene matches: 14. CDR3 protein: CASSLAQGALVWEQYF. In DNA, the CDR3 is TGTGCCAGCAGCTTGGCCCAGGGGGCCCTTGTATGGGAGCAGTACTTC.

V is TRBV7-2 and J is TRBJ2-3; 7 bases map to TRBD1. The trim removed 5 bases at V and 5 bases at J, leaving 7 bases unmatched. This CDR3 region has 14 residues. From germline, CDR1 is SGHTA and CDR2 FQGNSA. DNA of the CDR3: TGTGCCAGCAGCCCCCGACAGGGAGAAGATACGCAGTATTTT. Its protein product is CASSPRQGEDTQYF. The full variable domain, completed using reference TRBV7-2 and TRBJ2-3, is GAGVSQSPSNKVTEKGKDVELRCDPISGHTALYWYRQSLGQGLEFLIYFQGNSAPDKSGLPSDRFSAERTGGSVSTLTIQRTQQEDSAVYLCASSPRQGEDTQYFGPGTRLTVL.

The chain carries TRBV27 and TRBJ2-1; no clear D gene. This CDR3 region has 13 residues. From germline, CDR1 is MNHEY and CDR2 SMNVEV (reference sequence). With 4 bases removed from V and 4 bases from J, the gap between germline ends came to 8 bases. As DNA, the CDR3 is TGTGCCAGCAGTTCCCACACGTACAATGAGCAGTTCTTC. Its translation: CASSSHTYNEQFF.

The rearrangement joins TRBV30 to TRBJ1-3, with D uncertain. The ends were cut back, 5 bases at V and 0 bases at J, with 11 bases in the middle. CDR1 and CDR2 from the germline V gene are GTSNPN and SVGIG (reference sequence). The length of the CDR3 is 14 residues. The DNA for the CDR3 is TGTGCCTGGGCCTCCTTTAGCTCTGGAAACACCATATATTTT. Translating it yields CAWASFSSGNTIYF.

The CDR3 spells CASLTANYGYTF. The CDR3 DNA follows: TGTGCCAGCTTGACAGCTAACTATGGCTACACCTTC. This sequence joins TRBV12-3 or TRBV12-4 and TRBJ1-2; possibly TRBD1 for D (5 bases). V was trimmed by 8 bases and J by 0 bases, leaving 7 bases between them. The CDR3 runs to 12 residues.

The chain combines TRBV29-1 with TRBJ1-3, with D uncertain. The CDR3 runs 12 residues. V was trimmed by 2 bases and J by 9 bases, leaving 11 bases between them. Germline CDR1 reads SQVTM; CDR2 reads ANQGSEA. This CDR3 is CSVEQAESTIYF. The CDR3 DNA is TGCAGCGTTGAACAAGCGGAAAGCACCATATATTTT.

This sequence joins TRBV6-5 and TRBJ1-2, with TRBD1 matching 9 bases. Germline CDR1 is MNHEY and CDR2 is SVGAGI. The CDR3 has 13 amino acids. V gave up 6 bases and J gave up 8 bases; unmatched junction bases: 7. Here the CDR3 reads CASSAGQGGGYTF. The DNA of the CDR3 is TGTGCCAGCAGCGCGGGACAGGGTGGAGGCTACACCTTC.

This clone came up once. The chain has TRBV4-1 and TRBJ2-5; D may be TRBD1 (5 bases). The CDR3 runs to 14 residues. Trimming took off 3 bases at V and 1 base at J, with 9 bases between the two ends. Germline CDR1 MGHRA, CDR2 YSYEKL. As DNA, the CDR3 is TGCGCCAGCAGCCAGTGGGGCTCCCAAGAGACCCAGTACTTC. The encoded protein is CASSQWGSQETQYF.

The chain recombines TRBV7-2 with TRBJ2-5; a weak D match, TRBD2 (5 bases). The CDR3 runs 14 residues. V was pared by 7 bases and J by 2 bases, with 14 bases between. The V gene's germline CDR1 is SGHTA and CDR2 FQGNSA. The CDR3 region is CASTPSGRQETQYF. The DNA of the CDR3 is TGTGCCAGCACCCCAAGCGGCAGACAAGAGACCCAGTACTTC.

The rearrangement uses TRBV29-1 and TRBJ1-2; D is ambiguous. The CDR3 sequence is 11 residues long. Trimming cost V 5 bases and J 2 bases, with 6 bases left between them. From germline, CDR1 is SQVTM and CDR2 ANQGSEA. In DNA, the CDR3 is TGCAGCGTTCACGGGAACTATGGCTACACCTTC. Its translation: CSVHGNYGYTF.

The chain links TRBV2 to TRBJ1-2, with 7 bases that match TRBD1. The trim removed 5 bases at V and 2 bases at J, leaving 8 bases unmatched. The germline CDR1 and CDR2 sequences are SNHLY and FYNNEI. This CDR3 region has 15 residues. CDR3 sequence: CASSIRQGVNYGYTF. CDR3 DNA sequence: TGTGCCAGCAGTATAAGACAGGGTGTGAACTATGGCTACACCTTC.

V and J are TRBV3-1 (or the pseudogene TRBV3-2) and TRBJ2-7; 10 nucleotides match TRBD2. Germline V gene lookup returns CDR1 LGHDT and CDR2 YNNKEL (reference sequence). CDR3 size: 18 residues. Trimming cost V 4 bases and J 3 bases; bases outside gene matches: 15. The chain's CDR3 is CASSPSNRGLARFYEQYF. In DNA, the CDR3 is TGTGCCAGCAGCCCATCAAACAGGGGACTAGCGAGATTCTACGAGCAGTACTTC.

This chain links TRBV9 with TRBJ1-6, with 7 bases lining up with TRBD1. CDR3 length: 15 residues. The germline gives CDR1 SGDLS, CDR2 YYNGEE. V trimming: 4 bases; J trimming: 7 bases; junction bases outside the gene matches: 8. In nucleotides, the CDR3 is TGTGCCAGCAGCTCCCGACAGGGTGGGAATTCACCCCTCCACTTT. It specifies CASSSRQGGNSPLHF.

This clone was observed a handful of times. The rearrangement links TRBV28 to TRBJ1-6, with D maybe TRBD1 (6 bases). The V and J ends lost 9 bases and 9 bases respectively, with 15 bases between them. The length of the CDR3 is 13 residues. CDR1 is MDHEN and CDR2 is SYDVKM in the germline V gene. In nucleotides, the CDR3 is TGTGCCAGTACCACAGGGAAGATTTCACCCCTCCACTTT. Its protein product is CASTTGKISPLHF.

The V and J genes are TRBV24-1 and TRBJ2-7; possible D gene TRBD1, 5 bases. Germline-derived CDR1 and CDR2 are KGHDR and SFDVKD. The CDR3 contains 13 residues. V was clipped by 1 base and J by 5 bases, with 8 bases between them. The CDR3 spells CATSDFDSHEQYF. The CDR3 DNA is TGTGCCACCAGTGATTTTGACAGCCACGAGCAGTACTTC.

CDR3 in amino acids: CASGETGMTSPLHF. The DNA for the CDR3 is TGTGCCAGCGGAGAGACAGGGATGACTTCACCCCTCCACTTT. J is TRBJ1-6 and V is TRBV5-4; 7 bases align to TRBD1. The CDR3 spans 14 residues. V was clipped by 7 bases and J by 9 bases; unmatched bases: 10. Germline V gene lookup returns CDR1 SGHNT and CDR2 YYREEE (reference sequence). The full variable domain, its missing parts supplied by reference TRBV5-4 and TRBJ1-6, is ETGVTQSPTHLIKTRGQQVTLRCSSQSGHNTVSWYQQALGQGPQFIFQYYREEENGRGNFPPRFSGLQFPNYSSELNVNALELDDSALYLCASGETGMTSPLHFGNGTRLTVT.

CDR3 protein: CATSRDRQGNTEAFF. In DNA form, the CDR3 reads TGTGCCACCAGCAGAGATCGGCAGGGCAACACTGAAGCTTTCTTT. J is TRBJ1-1 and V is TRBV15; possibly TRBD1 for D (5 bases). CDR3 length: 15 residues. Germline assignment: CDR1 LNHNV and CDR2 YYDKDF (reference sequence). V lost 0 bases to trimming and J lost 2 bases, with 10 bases between them.

This chain links TRBV13 with TRBJ2-5, with TRBD2 matching over 8 bases. Germline lookup yields CDR1 PRHDT and CDR2 FYEKMQ (reference sequence). The V gene end was trimmed by 0 bases and the J gene end by 5 bases; junction bases not matched to a gene: 8. The CDR3 has 16 residues. The DNA for the CDR3 is TGTGCCAGCAGCTTAGGTCGCGCGGGAGGCTTTGAGACCCAGTACTTC. Translated: CASSLGRAGGFETQYF.

J is TRBJ2-1 and V is TRBV18; 7 bases align to TRBD2. CDR3 size: 14 residues. V dropped 3 bases and J dropped 4; count of bases not matched to a gene: 3. Looked up from germline, CDR1 is KGHSH and CDR2 is LQKENI. CDR3 nucleotides: TGTGCCAGCTCACCGGGACTAACATACAATGAGCAGTTCTTC. It yields the protein CASSPGLTYNEQFF.